The 6 T cell receptor beta chains given below trace back to one sample, sequenced in a study of Graves' ophthalmopathy and Graves' hyperthyroidism. The TCR beta CDR3 regions underwent amplification from RNA transcripts. First-round RT-PCR employed HTBI primers, with a second-round multiplex PCR after it. In TCRdb, the multiplex PCR reads were re-called with MiXCR into one record per CDR3 protein. The sample holds more than 300,000 distinct CDR3 sequences, 15% to 17% seen once. The source material was peripheral blood. Receptor source: a woman aged 18-29 years with stable Graves' hyperthyroidism.

This clonotype has ten or more counts. The J gene is TRBJ2-7, the V gene TRBV5-1, with TRBD2 matching over 14 bases. The germline CDR1 and CDR2 sequences are SGHRS and YFSETQ. This CDR3 contains 18 residues. After removal of 4 bases from V and 3 bases from J, the junction contained 12 bases not matched to a gene. CDR3 in DNA: TGCGCCAGCAGCCCGGCGACTAGCGGGGGGGCCGGTTTCTACGAGCAGTACTTC. Its protein is CASSPATSGGAGFYEQYF. The whole variable domain, remainder taken from reference TRBV5-1 and TRBJ2-7, is KAGVTQTPRYLIKTRGQQVTLSCSPISGHRSVSWYQQTPGQGLQFLFEYFSETQRNKGNFPGRFSGRQFSNSRSEMNVSTLELGDSALYLCASSPATSGGAGFYEQYFGPGTRLTVT.

This clonotype was seen a handful of times. This sequence joins TRBV18 and TRBJ1-1; D might be TRBD1 (6 bases). The CDR3 is 14 amino acids. Trimming shortened V by 2 bases and J by 3 bases, and 10 bases separated the two germline ends. Germline CDR1 and CDR2: KGHSH and LQKENI. The chain's CDR3 is CASSPLRGDTEAFF. CDR3 DNA: TGTGCCAGCTCACCATTAAGGGGGGACACTGAAGCTTTCTTT.

Many counts were recorded for this clonotype. This rearrangement joins TRBV14 to TRBJ2-7, with unresolved D. CDR1 and CDR2 from the germline V gene are SGHDN and FVKESK. The CDR3 totals 13 residues. The germline V and J ends were trimmed by 0 bases and 6 bases, with 9 bases remaining between them. This CDR3 is CASSQEDRAEQYF. The CDR3 DNA follows: TGTGCCAGCAGCCAAGAGGATAGGGCCGAGCAGTACTTC.

The chain is built from TRBV12-5 and TRBJ2-7; TRBD2 matches 10 bases. V lost 4 bases and J lost 1; bases outside the gene matches: 4. The CDR3 contains 15 residues. Germline loops: CDR1 LGHNT, CDR2 FRNRAP. The CDR3 reads CASGSGTSESYEQYF. The CDR3 nucleotides read TGTGCTAGTGGTTCGGGGACTAGCGAATCCTACGAGCAGTACTTC.

Concerning this clonotype itself: This may come from a read error, since a much larger clone is one base off. The chain couples TRBV2 to TRBJ2-6; D may correspond to TRBD1 or TRBD2 (5 bases each). CDR1 is SNHLY and CDR2 is FYNNEI in the germline V gene. This CDR3 has 16 residues. In DNA form, the CDR3 reads TGTGCCACCAGTGAGAGGGGAAGCTCTGGGGCCAACGTCCTGTCTTTC. This gives the protein CATSERGSSGANVLSF.

This clonotype has ten or more counts. V usage is TRBV12-3 or TRBV12-4 and J usage is TRBJ1-5; 8 bases match TRBD1. J lost 2 bases, V lost 5 bases, and 5 bases had no gene match. This CDR3 contains 15 residues. Here the CDR3 reads CASSLGQGGNQPQHF. Written as DNA, the CDR3 is TGTGCCAGCAGTCTTGGACAGGGAGGCAATCAGCCCCAGCATTTT.